The next 5 T cell receptor beta chains were all read from a single sample in a study of shared clonotypes between healthy human individuals. Libraries were prepared by immunoSEQ multiplex PCR; TCRdb keeps only in-frame clonotypes and omits some of them. The repertoire holds about 180,000 clones, with about 93% as singletons. The source material was naive CD4+ T cells sorted from blood. Specified subset: CD45RA+ positively selected. The origin of the receptors is a woman aged 25 to 39 in good health.

The genes are TRBV28 and TRBJ2-7; TRBD2 matches at 8 bases. The V gene's germline CDR1 is MDHEN and CDR2 SYDVKM. V was pared by 3 bases and J by 4 bases, with 11 bases of the junction left unmatched. The CDR3 length is 16 residues. This CDR3 reads CASSFPGGGRIYEQYF. For the CDR3, the DNA is TGTGCCAGCAGTTTCCCCGGGGGCGGGAGGATATACGAGCAGTACTTC.

The chain carries TRBV30 and TRBJ2-3; D may be TRBD2 (6 bases). The germline gives CDR1 GTSNPN, CDR2 SVGIG (reference sequence). V lost 3 bases, J lost 6 bases, and 22 bases lay in between. The CDR3 length is 16 residues. CDR3 DNA sequence: TGTGCCTGGAGGGGGGACTCTCGGAATTATCTTGATACGCAGTATTTT. It codes for CAWRGDSRNYLDTQYF.

The chain links TRBV29-1 to TRBJ1-2; D is uncertain. Germline V gene sequence: CDR1 SQVTM, CDR2 ANQGSEA. The germline V and J ends were trimmed by 7 bases and 8 bases, with 11 bases remaining between them. The CDR3 covers 10 residues. The CDR3 spells CSDPTNGYTF. CDR3 in DNA: TGCAGCGACCCTACAAACGGCTACACCTTC. The variable domain in full, with the rest retrieved from reference TRBV29-1 and TRBJ1-2, is SAVISQKPSRDICQRGTSLTIQCQVDSQVTMMFWYRQQPGQSLTLIATANQGSEATYESGFVIDKFPISRPNLTFSTLTVSNMSPEDSSIYLCSDPTNGYTFGSGTRLTVV.

The rearrangement uses TRBV14 and TRBJ2-3; D gene uncertain. The V end lost 4 bases, the J end lost 4 bases, and 12 bases lay between the germline ends. This CDR3 is built from 14 residues. In germline, CDR1 is SGHDN, CDR2 FVKESK. CDR3 region: CASSPYSRADTQYF. The CDR3 coding sequence is TGTGCCAGCAGCCCATATTCACGGGCAGATACGCAGTATTTT.

This clone was picked up one time. The genes are TRBV27 and TRBJ1-5; D unresolved. The CDR3 extends over 16 amino acids. The V and J ends lost 6 bases and 1 base respectively, with 16 bases between them. Germline CDR1 MNHEY, CDR2 SMNVEV (reference sequence). CDR3 amino acids: CASSPSTGNSNQPQHF. The DNA of the CDR3 is TGTGCCAGCAGCCCCAGCACCGGGAACAGCAATCAGCCCCAGCATTTT.